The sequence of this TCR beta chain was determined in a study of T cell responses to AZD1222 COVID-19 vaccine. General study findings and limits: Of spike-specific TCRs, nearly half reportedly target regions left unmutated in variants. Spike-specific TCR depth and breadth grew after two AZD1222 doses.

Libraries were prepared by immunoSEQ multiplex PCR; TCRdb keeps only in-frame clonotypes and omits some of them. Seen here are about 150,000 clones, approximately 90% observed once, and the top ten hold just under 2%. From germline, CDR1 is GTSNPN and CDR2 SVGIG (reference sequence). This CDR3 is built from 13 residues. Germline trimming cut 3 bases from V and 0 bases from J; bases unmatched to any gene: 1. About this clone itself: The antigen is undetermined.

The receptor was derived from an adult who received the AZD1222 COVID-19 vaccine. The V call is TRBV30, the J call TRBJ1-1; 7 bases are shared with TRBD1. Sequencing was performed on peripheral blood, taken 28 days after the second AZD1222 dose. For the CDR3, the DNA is TGTGCCTGGAGGGGACAGATGAACACTGAAGCTTTCTTT. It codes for CAWRGQMNTEAFF.